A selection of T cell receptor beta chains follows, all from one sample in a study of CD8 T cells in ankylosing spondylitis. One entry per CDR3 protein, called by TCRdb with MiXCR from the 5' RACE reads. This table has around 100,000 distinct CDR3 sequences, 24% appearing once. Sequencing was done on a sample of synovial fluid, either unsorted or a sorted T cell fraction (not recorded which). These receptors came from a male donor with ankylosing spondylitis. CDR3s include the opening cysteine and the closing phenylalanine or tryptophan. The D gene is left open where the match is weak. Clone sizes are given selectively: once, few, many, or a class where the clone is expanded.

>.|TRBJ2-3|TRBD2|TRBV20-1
TGCAGTGCTAGAGCTAGCGGGAGGGTAAATACGCAGTATTTT
CSARASGRVNTQYF
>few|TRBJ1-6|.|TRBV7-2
TGTGCCAGCAGCTTCCTCCCGTCTTTCGACTCACCCCTCCACTTT
CASSFLPSFDSPLHF
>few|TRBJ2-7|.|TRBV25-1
TGTGCCAGCAGTGAATTCGGGATAGGCTCCTACGAGCAGTACTTC
CASSEFGIGSYEQYF
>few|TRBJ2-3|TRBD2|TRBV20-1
TGCAGTGCTATAGGTAGCGGGAGCGCAGATACGCAGTATTTT
CSAIGSGSADTQYF
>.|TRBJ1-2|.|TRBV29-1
TGCAGCGTTGAAGAAGGGGGGGTGGGTGGCTACACCTTC
CSVEEGGVGGYTF
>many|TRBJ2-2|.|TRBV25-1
TGTGCCAGCAGTGAGACAGGGAGGACCGGGGAGCTGTTTTTT
CASSETGRTGELFF
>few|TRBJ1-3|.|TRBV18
TGTGCCAGCTCACCACGACAGAGCGGGTCTGGAAACACCATATATTTT
CASSPRQSGSGNTIYF
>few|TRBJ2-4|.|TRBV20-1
TGCAGTGCTAGCGGGAGTGGCAAAAACATTCAGTACTTC
CSASGSGKNIQYF
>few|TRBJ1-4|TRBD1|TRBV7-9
TGTGCCAGCAGCTTAACCCGACAGGGAAATGAAAAACTGTTTTTT
CASSLTRQGNEKLFF
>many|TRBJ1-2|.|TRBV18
TGTGCCAGCTCACCAAAGGGCGCTGACTATGGCTACACCTTC
CASSPKGADYGYTF
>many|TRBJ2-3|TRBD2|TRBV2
TGTGCCAGCAATGTGGGACTAGCCACAGATACGCAGTATTTT
CASNVGLATDTQYF
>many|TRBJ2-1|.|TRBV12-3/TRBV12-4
TGCGCCAGCAGCTTGGGTGGGGCCTACAATGAGCAGTTCTTC
CASSLGGAYNEQFF
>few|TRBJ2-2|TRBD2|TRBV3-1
TGTGCCAGCAGCCCACGGGGGACTAGCGGGACCACCGGGGAGCTGTTTTTT
CASSPRGTSGTTGELFF
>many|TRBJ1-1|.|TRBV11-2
TGTGCCAGCAGCCAAAATCCACAGGGCGGCACTGAAGCTTTCTTT
CASSQNPQGGTEAFF
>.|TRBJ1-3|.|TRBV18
TGTGCCAGCTCACCCCGAGACCGGAGCTCTGGAAACACCATATATTTT
CASSPRDRSSGNTIYF
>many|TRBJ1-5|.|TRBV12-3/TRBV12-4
TGTGCCAGCAGCTTCCTCGGCAGGACTATCTTT
CASSFLGRTIF
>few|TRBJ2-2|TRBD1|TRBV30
TGTGCCTGGAGTGTTCGGGACAGGGGGTGGAACACCGGGGAGCTGTTTTTT
CAWSVRDRGWNTGELFF
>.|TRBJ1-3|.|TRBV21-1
TGTGCCAGCAGCAAAAAAGGGAGTGGGGGGTCCTCTGGAAACACCATATATTTT
CASSKKGSGGSSGNTIYF
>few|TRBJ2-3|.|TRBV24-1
TGTGCCACCAGTGATCCCAATACAGATACGCAGTATTTT
CATSDPNTDTQYF
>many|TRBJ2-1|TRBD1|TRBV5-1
TGCGCCAGCAGCTTCGCCGGGACAGGGAACAATGAGCAGTTCTTC
CASSFAGTGNNEQFF
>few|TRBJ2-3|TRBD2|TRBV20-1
TGCAGTGCTAGAGGACTGCGGGGGGGCACAGATACGCAGTATTTT
CSARGLRGGTDTQYF
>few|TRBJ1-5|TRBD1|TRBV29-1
TGCAGCGTTGGCGGACAGGGCGGTCAGCCCCAGCATTTT
CSVGGQGGQPQHF
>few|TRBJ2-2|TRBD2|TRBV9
TGTGCCAGCAGCGCCGGGACTAGCGGGGTCACCGGGGAGCTGTTTTTT
CASSAGTSGVTGELFF
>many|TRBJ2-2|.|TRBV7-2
TGTGCCAGCAGCTACCAACAGAGCACCGGGGAGCTGTTTTTT
CASSYQQSTGELFF
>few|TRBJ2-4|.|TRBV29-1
TGCAGCGCGCAAGTCCAGGGGATCAACATTCAGTACTTC
CSAQVQGINIQYF
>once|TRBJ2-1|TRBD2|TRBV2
TGTGCCAGCAGTGATAGGCTAGCGGGTCTCGGGGACCAGTTCTTC
CASSDRLAGLGDQFF
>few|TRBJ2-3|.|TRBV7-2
TGTGCCAGCAGCGAGGGGCTCACAGATACGCAGTATTTT
CASSEGLTDTQYF
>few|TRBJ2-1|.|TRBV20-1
TGCAGTGCTAGCAAACCGGGAGTATTCTATGAGCAGTTCTTC
CSASKPGVFYEQFF
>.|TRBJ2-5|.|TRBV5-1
TGCGCCAGCAGCAGGGGACAACCCGATCAAGAGACCCAGTACTTC
CASSRGQPDQETQYF
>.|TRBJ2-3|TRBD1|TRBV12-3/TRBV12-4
TGTGCCAGCAGTTTAGAGGGGACAGGCACAGATACGCAGTATTTT
CASSLEGTGTDTQYF
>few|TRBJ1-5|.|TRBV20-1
TGCAGTGCGGGCCAGCCCCAGCATTTT
CSAGQPQHF
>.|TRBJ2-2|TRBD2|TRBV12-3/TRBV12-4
TGTGCCAGCAGCTCTCATCGGGGGGTGACCGGGGAGCTGTTTTTT
CASSSHRGVTGELFF
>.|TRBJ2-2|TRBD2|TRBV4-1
TGCGCCAGCAGCCAGCAATCACTAGCGGGAGTTTACACCGGGGAGCTGTTTTTT
CASSQQSLAGVYTGELFF
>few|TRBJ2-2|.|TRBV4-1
TGCGCCAGCAGCCAAAGTAAGCGGTTACTCAACACCGGGGAGCTGTTTTTT
CASSQSKRLLNTGELFF
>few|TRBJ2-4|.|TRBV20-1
TGCAGTGCTAGATCTGCGGATAAAAACATTCAGTACTTC
CSARSADKNIQYF
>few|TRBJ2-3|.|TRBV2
TGTGCCCACAAGGACCCAGGGACCACAGATACGCAGTATTTT
CAHKDPGTTDTQYF
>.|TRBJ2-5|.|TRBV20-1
TGCAGTGCTGCGGGACAGACCCAAGAGACCCAGTACTTC
CSAAGQTQETQYF
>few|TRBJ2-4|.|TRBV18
TGTGCCAGCTCACCAAGAGGGGCGGAAAACATTCAGTACTTC
CASSPRGAENIQYF
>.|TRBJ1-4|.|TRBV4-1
TGCGCCAGCAGCCACACGGGATTCTTAAATGAAAAACTGTTTTTT
CASSHTGFLNEKLFF
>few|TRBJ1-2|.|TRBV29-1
TGCAGCGTCGAGCGGGGTTTTGGCTACACCTTC
CSVERGFGYTF
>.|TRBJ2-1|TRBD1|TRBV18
TGTGCCAGCTCACCCGGGACAGGGGACAATGAGCAGTTCTTC
CASSPGTGDNEQFF